The subject of this entry is one T cell receptor (beta chain). The sample belongs to a study of human T cells and chemical hapten exposure. As for the study in general: During the roughly 25-week study period, patients had diphenylcyclopropenone applied to the scalp every week. The variation in per-sample TCR yields arose mainly from small differences in pooled library volumes.

The time point: patch test 1, 2 weeks after DPC sensitization. The treatment: therapeutic diphenylcyclopropenone sensitization with weekly scalp DPC. From whole blood left unfractionated, total RNA was extracted. Authors' analysis steps: Sequenced samples showed a median of approximately 100,000 TCRs each, with counts running from approximately 21,000 to 630,000. One entry per CDR3 protein, called by TCRdb with MiXCR from the RACE reads. TCRdb, not the authors, supplied the V and J calls. The repertoire consists of 350,000 or so distinct CDR3 sequences, with approximately 6.9% occurring once and the leading ten covering 7.5% to 9%. Germline lookup yields CDR1 MNHEY and CDR2 SMNVEV (reference sequence). V shed 3 bases and J shed 5 bases, with 10 bases lying between them. CDR3 length: 13 residues.

This clonotype was sampled from a woman under 30 with alopecia areata. Some clones in this sample may be carry-over from other donors' samples. The rearrangement uses TRBV27 and TRBJ2-5; D might be TRBD2 (6 bases). The source material was whole blood, sampled in connection with sensitization to the hapten diphenylcyclopropenone (DPC). The CDR3 sequence is CASSFTLAETQYF. The CDR3 nucleotides are TGTGCCAGCAGTTTTACCCTAGCGGAGACCCAGTACTTC.